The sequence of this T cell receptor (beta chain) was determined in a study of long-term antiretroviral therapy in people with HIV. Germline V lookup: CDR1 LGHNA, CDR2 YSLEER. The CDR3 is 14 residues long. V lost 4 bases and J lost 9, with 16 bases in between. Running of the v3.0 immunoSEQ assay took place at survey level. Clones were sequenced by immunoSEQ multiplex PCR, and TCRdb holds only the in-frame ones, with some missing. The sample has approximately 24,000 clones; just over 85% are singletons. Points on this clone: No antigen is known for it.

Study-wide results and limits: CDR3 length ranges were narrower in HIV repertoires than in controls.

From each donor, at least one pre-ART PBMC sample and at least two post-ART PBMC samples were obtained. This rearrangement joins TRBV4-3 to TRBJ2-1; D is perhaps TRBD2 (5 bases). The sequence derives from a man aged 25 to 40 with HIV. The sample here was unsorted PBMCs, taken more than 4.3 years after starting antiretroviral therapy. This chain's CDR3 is CASSRKGSGSEQFF. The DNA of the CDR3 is TGCGCCAGCAGCCGTAAGGGAAGCGGATCTGAGCAGTTCTTC.